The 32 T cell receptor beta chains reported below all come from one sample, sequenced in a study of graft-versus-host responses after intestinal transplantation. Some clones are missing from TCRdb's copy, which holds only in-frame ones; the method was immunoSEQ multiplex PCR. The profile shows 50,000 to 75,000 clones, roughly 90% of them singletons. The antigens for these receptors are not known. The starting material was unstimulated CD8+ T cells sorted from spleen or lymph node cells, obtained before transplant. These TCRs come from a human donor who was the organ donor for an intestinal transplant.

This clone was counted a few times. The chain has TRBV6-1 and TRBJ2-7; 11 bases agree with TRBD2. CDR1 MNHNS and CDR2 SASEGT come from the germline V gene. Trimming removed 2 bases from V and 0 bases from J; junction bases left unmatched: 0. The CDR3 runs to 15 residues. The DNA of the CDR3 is TGTGCCAGCAGTGAAACTAGCGGGAGCTCCTACGAGCAGTACTTC. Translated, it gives CASSETSGSSYEQYF.

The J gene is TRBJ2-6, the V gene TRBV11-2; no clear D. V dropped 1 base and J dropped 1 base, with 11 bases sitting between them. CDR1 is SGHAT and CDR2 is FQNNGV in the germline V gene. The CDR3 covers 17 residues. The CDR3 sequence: CASSLVLVGSGANVLTF. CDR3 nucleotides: TGTGCCAGCAGCTTAGTGCTTGTCGGGTCTGGGGCCAACGTCCTGACTTTC.

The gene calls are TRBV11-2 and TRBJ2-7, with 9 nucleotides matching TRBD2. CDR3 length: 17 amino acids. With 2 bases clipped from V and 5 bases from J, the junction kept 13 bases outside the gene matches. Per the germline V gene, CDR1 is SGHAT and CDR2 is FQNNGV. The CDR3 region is CASSLSGLASGNDEQYF. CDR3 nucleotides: TGTGCCAGCAGCTTATCCGGCTTGGCTAGCGGGAACGACGAGCAGTACTTC.

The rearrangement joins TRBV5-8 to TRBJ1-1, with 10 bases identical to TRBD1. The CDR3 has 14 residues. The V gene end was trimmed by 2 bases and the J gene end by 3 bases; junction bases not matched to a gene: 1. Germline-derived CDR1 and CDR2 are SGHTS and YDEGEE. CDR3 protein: CASSFGTGDTEAFF. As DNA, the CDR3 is TGTGCCAGCAGCTTTGGGACAGGGGACACTGAAGCTTTCTTT.

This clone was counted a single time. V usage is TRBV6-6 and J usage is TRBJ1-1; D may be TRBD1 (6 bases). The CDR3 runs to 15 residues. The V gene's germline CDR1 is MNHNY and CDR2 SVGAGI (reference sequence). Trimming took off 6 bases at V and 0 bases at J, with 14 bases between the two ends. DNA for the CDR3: TGTGCCAGCAGCCGGACAGATGGTATGAACACTGAAGCTTTCTTT. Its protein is CASSRTDGMNTEAFF.

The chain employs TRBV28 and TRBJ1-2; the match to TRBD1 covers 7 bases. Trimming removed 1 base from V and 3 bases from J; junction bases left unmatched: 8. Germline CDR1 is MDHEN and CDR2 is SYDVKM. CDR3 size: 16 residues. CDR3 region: CASSLFFRGTDYGYTF. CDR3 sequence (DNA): TGTGCCAGCAGTTTATTTTTTCGGGGGACAGACTATGGCTACACCTTC.

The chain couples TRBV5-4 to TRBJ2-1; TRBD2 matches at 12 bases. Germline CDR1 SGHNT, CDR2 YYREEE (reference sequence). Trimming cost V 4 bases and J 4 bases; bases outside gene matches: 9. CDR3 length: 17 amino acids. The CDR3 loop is CASSEASGRGIYNEQFF. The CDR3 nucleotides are TGTGCCAGCAGCGAGGCTAGCGGGAGGGGAATATACAATGAGCAGTTCTTC.

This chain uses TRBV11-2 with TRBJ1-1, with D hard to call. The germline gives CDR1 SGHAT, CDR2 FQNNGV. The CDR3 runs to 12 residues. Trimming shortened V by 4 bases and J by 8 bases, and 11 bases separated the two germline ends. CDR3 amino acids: CASSSLGAEAFF. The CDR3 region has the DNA TGTGCCAGCAGCTCTTTGGGAGCCGAAGCTTTCTTT.

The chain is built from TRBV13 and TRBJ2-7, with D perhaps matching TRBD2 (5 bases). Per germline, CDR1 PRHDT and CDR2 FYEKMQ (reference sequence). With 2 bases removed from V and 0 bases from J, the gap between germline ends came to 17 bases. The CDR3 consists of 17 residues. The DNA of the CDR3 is TGTGCCAGCAGCTTATTGATCCCTAGGGAGAGCTCCTACGAGCAGTACTTC. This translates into CASSLLIPRESSYEQYF.

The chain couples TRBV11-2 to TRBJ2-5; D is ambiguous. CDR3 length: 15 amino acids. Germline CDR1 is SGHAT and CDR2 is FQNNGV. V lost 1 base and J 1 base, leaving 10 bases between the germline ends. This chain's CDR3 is CASSLGDMAQETQYF. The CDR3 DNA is TGTGCCAGCAGCTTAGGAGACATGGCCCAAGAGACCCAGTACTTC.

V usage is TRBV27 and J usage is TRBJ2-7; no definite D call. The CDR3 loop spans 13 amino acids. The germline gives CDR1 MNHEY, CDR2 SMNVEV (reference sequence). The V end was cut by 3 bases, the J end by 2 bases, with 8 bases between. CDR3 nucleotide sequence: TGTGCCAGCAGTTTCGGAAGCGCCTACGAGCAGTACTTC. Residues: CASSFGSAYEQYF.

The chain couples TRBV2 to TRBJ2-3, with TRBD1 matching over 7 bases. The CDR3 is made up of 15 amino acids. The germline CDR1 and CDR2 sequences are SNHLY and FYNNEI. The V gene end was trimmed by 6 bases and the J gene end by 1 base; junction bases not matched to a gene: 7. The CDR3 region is CASRAPGQRTDTQYF. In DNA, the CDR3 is TGTGCCAGCAGGGCCCCGGGACAGCGCACAGATACGCAGTATTTT.

This chain's CDR3 is CASSPEAGVAYEQYF. In DNA form, the CDR3 reads TGCGCCAGCAGCCCAGAAGCGGGAGTGGCCTACGAGCAGTACTTC. This rearrangement joins TRBV4-3 to TRBJ2-7; 8 bases map to TRBD2. V lost 4 bases and J lost 2; bases outside the gene matches: 7. CDR3 length: 15 amino acids. Germline V gene lookup returns CDR1 LGHNA and CDR2 YSLEER.

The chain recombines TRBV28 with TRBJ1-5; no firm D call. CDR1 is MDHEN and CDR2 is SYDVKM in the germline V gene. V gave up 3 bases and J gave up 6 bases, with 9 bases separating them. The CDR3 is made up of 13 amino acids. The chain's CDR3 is CASSFWGGQPQHF. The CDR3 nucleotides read TGTGCCAGCAGTTTTTGGGGAGGTCAGCCCCAGCATTTT.

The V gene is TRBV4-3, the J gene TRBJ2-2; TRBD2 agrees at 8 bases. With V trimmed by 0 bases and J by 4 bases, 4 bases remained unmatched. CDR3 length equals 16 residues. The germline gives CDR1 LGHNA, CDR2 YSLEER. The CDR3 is CASSQEAGDGTGELFF. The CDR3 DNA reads TGCGCCAGCAGCCAAGAAGCGGGAGACGGCACCGGGGAGCTGTTTTTT.

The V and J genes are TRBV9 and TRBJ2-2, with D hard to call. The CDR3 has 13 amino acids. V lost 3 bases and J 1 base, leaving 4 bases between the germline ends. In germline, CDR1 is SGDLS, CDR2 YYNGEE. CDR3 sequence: CASSDRNTGELFF. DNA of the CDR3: TGTGCCAGCAGCGATCGGAACACCGGGGAGCTGTTTTTT.

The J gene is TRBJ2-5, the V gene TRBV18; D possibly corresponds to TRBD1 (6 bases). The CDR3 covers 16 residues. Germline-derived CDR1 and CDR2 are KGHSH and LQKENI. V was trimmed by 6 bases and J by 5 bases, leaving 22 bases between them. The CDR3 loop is CASSPDGVQGYETQYF. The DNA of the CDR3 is TGTGCCAGCTCCCCTGATGGGGTTCAGGGGTATGAGACCCAGTACTTC.

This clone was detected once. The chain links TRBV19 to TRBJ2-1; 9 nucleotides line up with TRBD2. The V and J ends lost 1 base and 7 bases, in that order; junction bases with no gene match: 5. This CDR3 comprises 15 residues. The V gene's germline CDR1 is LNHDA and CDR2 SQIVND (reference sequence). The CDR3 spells CASSIVSGSGNEQFF. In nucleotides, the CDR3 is TGTGCCAGTAGTATAGTTAGCGGGAGCGGGAATGAGCAGTTCTTC.

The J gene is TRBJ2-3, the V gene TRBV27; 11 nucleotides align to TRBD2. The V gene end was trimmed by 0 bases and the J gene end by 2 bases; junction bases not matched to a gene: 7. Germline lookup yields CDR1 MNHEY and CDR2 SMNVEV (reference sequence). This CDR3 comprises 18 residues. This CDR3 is CASSLSDLAGGDTDTQYF. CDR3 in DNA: TGTGCCAGCAGTTTATCGGACCTAGCGGGAGGCGACACAGATACGCAGTATTTT.

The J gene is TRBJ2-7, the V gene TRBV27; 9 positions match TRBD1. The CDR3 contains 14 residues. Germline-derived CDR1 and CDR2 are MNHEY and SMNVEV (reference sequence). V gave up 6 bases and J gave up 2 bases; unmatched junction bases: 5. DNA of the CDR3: TGTGCCAGCAGCCAGGGACAGGGTCCCTACGAGCAGTACTTC. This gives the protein CASSQGQGPYEQYF.

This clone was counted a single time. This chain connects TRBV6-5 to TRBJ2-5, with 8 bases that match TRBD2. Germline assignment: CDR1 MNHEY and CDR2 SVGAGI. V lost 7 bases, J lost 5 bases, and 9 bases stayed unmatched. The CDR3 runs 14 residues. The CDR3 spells CASTPQTGGETQYF. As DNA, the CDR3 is TGTGCCAGCACCCCTCAGACGGGGGGGGAGACCCAGTACTTC.

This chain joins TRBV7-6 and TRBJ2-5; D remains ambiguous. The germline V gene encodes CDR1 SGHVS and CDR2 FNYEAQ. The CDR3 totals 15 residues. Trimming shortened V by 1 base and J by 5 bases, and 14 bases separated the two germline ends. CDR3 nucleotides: TGTGCCAGCAGCTTAGGTTCCTCCCCGGAGGAGACCCAGTACTTC. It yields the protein CASSLGSSPEETQYF.

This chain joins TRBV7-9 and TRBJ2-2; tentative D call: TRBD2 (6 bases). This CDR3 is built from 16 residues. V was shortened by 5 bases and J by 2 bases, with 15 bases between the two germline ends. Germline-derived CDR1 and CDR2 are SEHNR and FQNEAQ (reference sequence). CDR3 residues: CASSAQEGRNTGELFF. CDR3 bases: TGTGCCAGCAGCGCTCAGGAGGGCCGAAACACCGGGGAGCTGTTTTTT.

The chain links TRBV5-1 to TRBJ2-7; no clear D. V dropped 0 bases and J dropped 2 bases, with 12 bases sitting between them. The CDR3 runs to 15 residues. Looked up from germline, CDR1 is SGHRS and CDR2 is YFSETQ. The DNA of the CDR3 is TGCGCCAGCAGCTTGGCGGCGGCCTCCACCTACGAGCAGTACTTC. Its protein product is CASSLAAASTYEQYF.

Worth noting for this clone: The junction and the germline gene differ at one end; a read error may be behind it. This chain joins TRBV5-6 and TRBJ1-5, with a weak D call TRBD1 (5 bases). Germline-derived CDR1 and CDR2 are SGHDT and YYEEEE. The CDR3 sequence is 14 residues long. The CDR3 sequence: CASSLGTGDHPQHF. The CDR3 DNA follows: TGTGCCAGCAGCTTGGGGACGGGGGATCATCCCCAGCATTTT.

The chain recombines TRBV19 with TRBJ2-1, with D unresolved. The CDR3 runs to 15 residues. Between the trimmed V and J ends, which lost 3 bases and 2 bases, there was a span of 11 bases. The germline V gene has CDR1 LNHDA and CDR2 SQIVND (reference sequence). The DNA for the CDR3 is TGTGCCAGTAGTATCGTAAGTGGAGCCTACAATGAGCAGTTCTTC. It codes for CASSIVSGAYNEQFF. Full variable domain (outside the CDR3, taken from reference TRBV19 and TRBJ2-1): DGGITQSPKYLFRKEGQNVTLSCEQNLNHDAMYWYRQDPGQGLRLIYYSQIVNDFQKGDIAEGYSVSREKKESFPLTVTSAQKNPTAFYLCASSIVSGAYNEQFFGPGTRLTVL.

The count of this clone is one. CDR3 sequence: CASRDGLAGADTQYF. In nucleotides, the CDR3 is TGTGCCAGCAGAGATGGACTAGCGGGGGCAGATACGCAGTATTTT. This chain joins TRBV2 and TRBJ2-3; 13 bases line up with TRBD2. Germline CDR1 SNHLY, CDR2 FYNNEI. The length of the CDR3 is 15 residues. With 6 bases clipped from V and 4 bases from J, the junction kept 4 bases outside the gene matches.

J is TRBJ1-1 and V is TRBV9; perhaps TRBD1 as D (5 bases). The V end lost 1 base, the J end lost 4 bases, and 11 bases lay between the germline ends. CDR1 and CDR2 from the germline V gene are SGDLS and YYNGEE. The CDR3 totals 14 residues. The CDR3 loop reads CASSVTGGFTEAFF. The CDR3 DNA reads TGTGCCAGCAGCGTAACGGGGGGTTTCACTGAAGCTTTCTTT.

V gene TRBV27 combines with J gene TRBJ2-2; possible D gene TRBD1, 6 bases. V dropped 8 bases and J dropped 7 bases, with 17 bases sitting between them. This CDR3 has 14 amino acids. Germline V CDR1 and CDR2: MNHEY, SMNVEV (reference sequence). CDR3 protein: CASRWGPKDGELFF. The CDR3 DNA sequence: TGTGCCAGCCGGTGGGGGCCTAAGGACGGGGAGCTGTTTTTT.

The CDR3 DNA sequence: TGTGCCAGCAGCTCAATGACAGGGCAGGGCCCTTTTGGCTACACCTTC. Amino acid sequence: CASSSMTGQGPFGYTF. The V call is TRBV13, the J call TRBJ1-2, with 7 bases lining up with TRBD1. Germline lookup yields CDR1 PRHDT and CDR2 FYEKMQ (reference sequence). The junction had 15 bases not matched to a gene; V was cut back by 4 bases and J by 7 bases. This CDR3 is 16 amino acids long.

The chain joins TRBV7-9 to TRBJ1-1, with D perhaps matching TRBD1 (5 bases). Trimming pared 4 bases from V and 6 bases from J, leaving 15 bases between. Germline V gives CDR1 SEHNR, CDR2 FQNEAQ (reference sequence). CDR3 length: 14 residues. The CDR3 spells CASSYDRSGAEAFF. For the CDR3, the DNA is TGTGCCAGCAGCTACGACAGATCGGGCGCTGAAGCTTTCTTT.

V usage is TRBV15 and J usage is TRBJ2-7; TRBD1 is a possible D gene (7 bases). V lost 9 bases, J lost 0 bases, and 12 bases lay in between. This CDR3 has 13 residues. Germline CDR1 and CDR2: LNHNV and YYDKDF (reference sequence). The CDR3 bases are TGTGCCACTCGGCGGGACAGCTCCTACGAGCAGTACTTC. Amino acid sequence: CATRRDSSYEQYF. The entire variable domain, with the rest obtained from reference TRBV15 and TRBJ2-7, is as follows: DAMVIQNPRYQVTQFGKPVTLSCSQTLNHNVMYWYQQKSSQAPKLLFHYYDKDFNNEADTPDNFQSRRPNTSFCFLDIRSPGLGDTAMYLCATRRDSSYEQYFGPGTRLTVT.